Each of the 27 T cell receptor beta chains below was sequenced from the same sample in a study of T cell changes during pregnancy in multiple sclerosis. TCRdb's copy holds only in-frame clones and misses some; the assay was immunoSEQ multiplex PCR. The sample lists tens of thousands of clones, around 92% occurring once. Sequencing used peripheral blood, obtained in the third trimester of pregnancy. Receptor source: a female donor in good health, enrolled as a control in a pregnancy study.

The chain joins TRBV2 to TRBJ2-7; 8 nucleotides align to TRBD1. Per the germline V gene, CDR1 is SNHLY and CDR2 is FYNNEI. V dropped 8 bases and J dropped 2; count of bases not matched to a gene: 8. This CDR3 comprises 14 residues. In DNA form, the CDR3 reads TGTGCCAGCGATACAGGGGGAAGTACCTACGAGCAGTACTTC. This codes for CASDTGGSTYEQYF.

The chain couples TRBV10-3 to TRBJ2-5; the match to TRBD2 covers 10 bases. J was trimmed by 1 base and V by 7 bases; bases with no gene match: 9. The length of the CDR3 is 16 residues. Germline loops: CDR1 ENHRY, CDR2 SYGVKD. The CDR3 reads CAIKGTLAGVQETQYF. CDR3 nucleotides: TGTGCCATCAAAGGAACCCTAGCGGGGGTCCAAGAGACCCAGTACTTC.

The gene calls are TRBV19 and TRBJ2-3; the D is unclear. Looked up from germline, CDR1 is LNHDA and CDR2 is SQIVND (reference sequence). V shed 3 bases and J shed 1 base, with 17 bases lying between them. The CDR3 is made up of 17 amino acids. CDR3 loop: CASSMTSTPRGTDTQYF. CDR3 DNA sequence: TGTGCCAGTAGTATGACTTCTACTCCCCGGGGCACAGATACGCAGTATTTT.

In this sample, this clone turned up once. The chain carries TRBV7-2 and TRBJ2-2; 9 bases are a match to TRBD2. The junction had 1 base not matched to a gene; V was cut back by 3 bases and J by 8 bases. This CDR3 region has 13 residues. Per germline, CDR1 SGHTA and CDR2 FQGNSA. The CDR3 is CASSFSGSGELFF. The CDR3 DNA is TGTGCCAGCAGCTTTAGCGGGAGTGGGGAGCTGTTTTTT.

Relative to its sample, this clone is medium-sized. The CDR3 loop is CASSLVERRNSPLHF. The CDR3 coding sequence is TGTGCCAGCAGCCTCGTAGAACGGAGAAATTCACCCCTCCACTTT. This chain joins TRBV7-9 and TRBJ1-6; no clear D gene. The CDR3 is 15 amino acids. V lost 5 bases and J 7 bases, leaving 15 bases between the germline ends. CDR1 is SEHNR, CDR2 FQNEAQ, per germline (reference sequence).

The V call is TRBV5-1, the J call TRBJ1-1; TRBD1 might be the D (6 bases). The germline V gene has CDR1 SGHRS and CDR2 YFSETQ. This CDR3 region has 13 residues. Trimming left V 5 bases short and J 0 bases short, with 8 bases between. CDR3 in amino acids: CASRGQLNTEAFF. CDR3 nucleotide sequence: TGCGCCAGCAGAGGACAGCTGAACACTGAAGCTTTCTTT.

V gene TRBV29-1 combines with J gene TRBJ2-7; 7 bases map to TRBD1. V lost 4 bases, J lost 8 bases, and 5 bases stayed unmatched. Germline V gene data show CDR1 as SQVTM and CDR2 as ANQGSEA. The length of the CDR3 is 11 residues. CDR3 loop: CSVGDSRQQYF. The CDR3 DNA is TGCAGCGTTGGGGACAGCAGACAGCAGTACTTC.

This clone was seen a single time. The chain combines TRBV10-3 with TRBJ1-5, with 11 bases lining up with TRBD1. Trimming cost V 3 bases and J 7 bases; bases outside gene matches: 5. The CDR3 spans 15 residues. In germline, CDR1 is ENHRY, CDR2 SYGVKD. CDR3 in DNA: TGTGCCATCAGTGAAGGGACAGGGGGACGACAGCCCCAGCATTTT. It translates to CAISEGTGGRQPQHF.

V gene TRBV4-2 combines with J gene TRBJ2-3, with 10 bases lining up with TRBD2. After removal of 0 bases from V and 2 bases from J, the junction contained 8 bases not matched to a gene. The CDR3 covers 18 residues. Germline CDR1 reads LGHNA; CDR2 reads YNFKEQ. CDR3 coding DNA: TGTGCCAGCAGCCAAGAAGGAATAGCGGGGGGACCCACAGATACGCAGTATTTT. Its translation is CASSQEGIAGGPTDTQYF.

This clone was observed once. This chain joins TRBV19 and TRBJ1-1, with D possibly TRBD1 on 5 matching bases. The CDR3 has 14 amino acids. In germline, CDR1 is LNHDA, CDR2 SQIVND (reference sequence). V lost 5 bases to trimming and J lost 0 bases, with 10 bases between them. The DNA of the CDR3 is TGTGCCAGTAGTTTCGGGGGGATGAACACTGAAGCTTTCTTT. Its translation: CASSFGGMNTEAFF.

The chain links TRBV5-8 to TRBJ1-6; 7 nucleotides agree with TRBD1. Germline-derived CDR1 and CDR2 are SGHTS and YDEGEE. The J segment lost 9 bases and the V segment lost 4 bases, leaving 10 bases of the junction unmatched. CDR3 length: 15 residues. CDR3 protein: CASSATGAPGSPLHF. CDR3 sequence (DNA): TGTGCCAGCAGCGCCACAGGGGCACCAGGTTCACCCCTCCACTTT. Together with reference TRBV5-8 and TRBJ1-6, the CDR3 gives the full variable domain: EAGVTQSPTHLIKTRGQQATLRCSPISGHTSVYWYQQALGLGLQFLLWYDEGEERNRGNFPPRFSGRQFPNYSSELNVNALELEDSALYLCASSATGAPGSPLHFGNGTRLTVT.

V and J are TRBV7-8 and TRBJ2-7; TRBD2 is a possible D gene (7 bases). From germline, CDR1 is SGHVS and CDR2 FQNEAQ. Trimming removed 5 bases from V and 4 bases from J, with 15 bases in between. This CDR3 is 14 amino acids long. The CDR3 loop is CASSPGGASYEQYF. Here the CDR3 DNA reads TGTGCCAGCAGCCCTGGGGGGGCGAGTTACGAGCAGTACTTC. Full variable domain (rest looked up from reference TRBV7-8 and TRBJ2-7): GAGVSQSPRYKVAKRGQDVALRCDPISGHVSLFWYQQALGQGPEFLTYFQNEAQLDKSGLPSDRFFAERPEGSVSTLKIQRTQQEDSAVYLCASSPGGASYEQYFGPGTRLTVT.

The CDR3 region is CASSPGTSGKDEQFF. The CDR3 bases are TGTGCCAGCAGCCCGGGGACTAGCGGGAAGGATGAGCAGTTCTTC. The chain has TRBV11-2 and TRBJ2-1; 13 nucleotides agree with TRBD2. Germline CDR1 reads SGHAT; CDR2 reads FQNNGV. V lost 5 bases, J lost 8 bases, and 6 bases stayed unmatched. The CDR3 runs 15 residues.

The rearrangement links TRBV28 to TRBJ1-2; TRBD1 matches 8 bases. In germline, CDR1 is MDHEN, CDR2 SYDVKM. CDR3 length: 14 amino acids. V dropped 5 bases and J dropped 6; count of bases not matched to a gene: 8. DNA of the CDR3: TGTGCCAGCAGTCCGATGGACAGGGCTCATGGCTACACCTTC. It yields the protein CASSPMDRAHGYTF.

This chain's CDR3 is CAISEAGLTDTQYF. DNA for the CDR3: TGTGCCATCAGTGAGGCGGGGTTGACAGATACGCAGTATTTT. V gene TRBV10-3 combines with J gene TRBJ2-3; the D gene is possibly TRBD2 (6 bases). The CDR3 is made up of 14 amino acids. Per the germline V gene, CDR1 is ENHRY and CDR2 is SYGVKD. Trimming pared 2 bases from V and 3 bases from J, leaving 9 bases between.

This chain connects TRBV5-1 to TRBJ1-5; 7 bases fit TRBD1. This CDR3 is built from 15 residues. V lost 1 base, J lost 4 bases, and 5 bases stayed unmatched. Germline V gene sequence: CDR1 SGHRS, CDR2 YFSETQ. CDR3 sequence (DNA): TGCGCCAGCAGCTTGTCCGGACAGGTAAATCAGCCCCAGCATTTT. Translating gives CASSLSGQVNQPQHF.

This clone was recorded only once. The CDR3 nucleotides read TGTGCCTGGAGTGACGGGATTTCGAATGAAAAACTGTTTTTT. Encoded protein: CAWSDGISNEKLFF. This sequence joins TRBV30 and TRBJ1-4; D is undetermined. Germline lookup yields CDR1 GTSNPN and CDR2 SVGIG (reference sequence). The CDR3 runs 14 residues. Trimming took 1 base from V and 5 from J, leaving 11 bases between them.

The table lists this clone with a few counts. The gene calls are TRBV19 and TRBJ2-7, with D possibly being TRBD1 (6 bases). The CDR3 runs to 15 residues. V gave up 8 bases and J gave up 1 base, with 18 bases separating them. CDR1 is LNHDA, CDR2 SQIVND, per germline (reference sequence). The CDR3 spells CASPIQGRKSYEQYF. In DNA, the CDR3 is TGTGCCAGTCCGATCCAGGGGCGAAAGTCCTACGAGCAGTACTTC.

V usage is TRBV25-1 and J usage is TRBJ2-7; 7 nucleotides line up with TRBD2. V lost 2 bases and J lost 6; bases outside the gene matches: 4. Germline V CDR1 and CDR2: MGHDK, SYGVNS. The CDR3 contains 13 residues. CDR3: CASSEAGVVEQYF. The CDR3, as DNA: TGTGCCAGCAGTGAAGCGGGGGTCGTCGAGCAGTACTTC.

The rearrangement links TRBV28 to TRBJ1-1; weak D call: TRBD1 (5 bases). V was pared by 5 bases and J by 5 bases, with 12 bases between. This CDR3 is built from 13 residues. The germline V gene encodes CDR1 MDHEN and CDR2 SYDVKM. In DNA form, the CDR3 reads TGTGCCAGCAGTCCTTGGGGCTATACTGAAGCTTTCTTT. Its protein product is CASSPWGYTEAFF.

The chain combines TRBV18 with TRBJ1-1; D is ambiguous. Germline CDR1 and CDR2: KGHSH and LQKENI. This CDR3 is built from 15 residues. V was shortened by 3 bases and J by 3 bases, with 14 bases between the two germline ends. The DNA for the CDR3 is TGTGCCAGCTCACCTGGAGGGAATAGGGACACTGAAGCTTTCTTT. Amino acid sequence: CASSPGGNRDTEAFF.

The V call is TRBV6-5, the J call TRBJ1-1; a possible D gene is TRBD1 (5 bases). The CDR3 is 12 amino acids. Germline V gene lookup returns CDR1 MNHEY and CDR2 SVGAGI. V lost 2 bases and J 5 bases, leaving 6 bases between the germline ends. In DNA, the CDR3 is TGTGCCAGCAGTTACGACAGAACTGAAGCTTTCTTT. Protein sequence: CASSYDRTEAFF.

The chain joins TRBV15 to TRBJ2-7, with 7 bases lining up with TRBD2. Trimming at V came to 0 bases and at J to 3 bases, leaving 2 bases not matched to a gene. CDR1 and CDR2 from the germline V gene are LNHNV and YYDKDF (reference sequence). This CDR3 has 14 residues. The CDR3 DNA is TGTGCCACCAGCAGAGAGGGGGGGGGCTACGAGCAGTACTTC. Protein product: CATSREGGGYEQYF.

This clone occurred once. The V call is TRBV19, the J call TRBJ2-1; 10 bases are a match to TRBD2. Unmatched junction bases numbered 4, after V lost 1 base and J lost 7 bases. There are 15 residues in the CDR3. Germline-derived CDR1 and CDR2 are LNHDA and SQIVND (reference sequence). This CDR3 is CASSIGLAGANEQFF. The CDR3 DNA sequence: TGTGCCAGTAGTATAGGGCTAGCGGGAGCGAATGAGCAGTTCTTC.

CDR3 amino acids: CASSRVGEIAKNIQYF. Here the CDR3 DNA reads TGTGCCAGCAGCCGGGTTGGCGAGATAGCCAAAAACATTCAGTACTTC. The chain employs TRBV11-2 and TRBJ2-4; no reliable D call. CDR3 length: 16 amino acids. V was pared by 5 bases and J by 0 bases, with 14 bases between. Looked up from germline, CDR1 is SGHAT and CDR2 is FQNNGV.

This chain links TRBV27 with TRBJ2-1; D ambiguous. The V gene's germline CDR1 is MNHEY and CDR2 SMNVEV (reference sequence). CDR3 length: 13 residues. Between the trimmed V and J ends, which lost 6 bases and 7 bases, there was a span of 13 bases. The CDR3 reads CASRQVGQNEQFF. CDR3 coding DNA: TGTGCCAGCAGGCAGGTGGGCCAAAATGAGCAGTTCTTC.

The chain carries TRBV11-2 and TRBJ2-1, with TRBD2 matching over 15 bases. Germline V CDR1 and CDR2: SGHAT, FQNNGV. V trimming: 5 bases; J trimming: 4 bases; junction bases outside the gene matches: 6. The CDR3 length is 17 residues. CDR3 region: CASSTGLAGGPYNEQFF. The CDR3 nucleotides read TGTGCCAGCAGCACGGGACTAGCGGGAGGTCCTTACAATGAGCAGTTCTTC. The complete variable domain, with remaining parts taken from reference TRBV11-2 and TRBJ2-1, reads EAGVAQSPRYKIIEKRQSVAFWCNPISGHATLYWYQQILGQGPKLLIQFQNNGVVDDSQLPKDRFSAERLKGVDSTLKIQPAKLEDSAVYLCASSTGLAGGPYNEQFFGPGTRLTVL.